Described below is a single T cell receptor (beta chain) sequence and its context. As to time point: blood from clinic visit 5 months post-surgery; TSC patient then seizure free. Surgery cases with the highest brain T cell transcript signatures were chosen for sequencing. This specimen belongs to a study of brain T cells in children with intractable seizures. The data were produced by immunoSEQ multiplex PCR, yet TCRdb's version contains in-frame clones alone and is incomplete. This table holds 300,000 to 400,000 clones, 93% found once. Per the germline V gene, CDR1 is SQVTM and CDR2 is ANQGSEA. Trimming pared 4 bases from V and 3 bases from J, leaving 21 bases between. The CDR3 is made up of 16 amino acids.

Sequencing used peripheral blood, obtained less than 6 months after surgery. This TCR derives from a boy in the first two years of life with tuberous sclerosis and intractable seizures. V and J are TRBV29-1 and TRBJ1-2, with a tentative D call TRBD1 (6 bases). This CDR3 is CSVVGGEFVGDYGYTF. The CDR3 DNA is TGCAGCGTTGTCGGGGGCGAATTCGTCGGGGACTATGGCTACACCTTC.